Shown below are 16 T cell receptor beta chains from a single sample sequenced in a study of vaccination and CD4 T cells after COVID-19. Antigen specificity for these receptors is unknown. Scientists ran DNA taken from cultured CD4+ T cells through the Oncomine TCR Beta short-read assay for sequencing. TCRdb itself ran the PCR reads through MiXCR, one entry per CDR3 protein. The repertoire has under 20,000 distinct CDR3 sequences, about 39% of them found once; the top ten carry 4.5% to 7%. The treatment here: roughly 11-day PBMC culture with coronavirus spike peptide pools or control peptides (ViraFEST assay). Material: CD4+ T cells from blood, cultured in vitro, obtained before SARS-CoV-2 vaccination. These receptor sequences come from a human donor who had recovered from COVID-19.

This clonotype has only a few counts. J is TRBJ1-6 and V is TRBV19, with a possible D match to TRBD1 (5 bases). The V and J ends lost 7 bases and 6 bases respectively, with 10 bases between them. The CDR3 runs to 13 residues. Germline values: CDR1 LNHDA, CDR2 SQIVND (reference sequence). The CDR3 DNA follows: TGTGCCAGTAAGGACACAGTTAATTCACCCCTCCACTTT. Translation: CASKDTVNSPLHF.

A single count supports this clonotype. The V gene is TRBV24-1, the J gene TRBJ2-1; D is undetermined. This CDR3 has 15 residues. CDR1 KGHDR and CDR2 SFDVKD come from the germline V gene. V was cut by 5 bases and J by 5 bases, with 15 bases left in between. Here the CDR3 DNA reads TGTGCCACCAGTGTCCCCGGGTCAGGTAACAATGAGCAGTTCTTC. Translating it yields CATSVPGSGNNEQFF.

This clonotype was found a few times. The chain joins TRBV27 to TRBJ1-5; 8 bases match TRBD1. The CDR3 is 15 amino acids. CDR1 and CDR2 from the germline V gene are MNHEY and SMNVEV (reference sequence). J was trimmed by 9 bases and V by 5 bases; bases with no gene match: 12. CDR3 loop: CASSPAGGVSGPQHF. For the CDR3, the DNA is TGTGCCAGCAGTCCCGCAGGGGGCGTGAGTGGGCCCCAGCATTTT.

This CDR3 is CASSARLWDRKSTDTQYF. In DNA, the CDR3 is TGTGCCAGCAGCGCGCGCCTCTGGGACAGGAAGAGCACAGATACGCAGTATTTT. The chain links TRBV7-2 to TRBJ2-3; 8 nucleotides match TRBD1. Germline V gives CDR1 SGHTA, CDR2 FQGNSA. V shed 5 bases, J shed 0 bases, and the junction held 13 bases outside the gene matches. CDR3 size: 18 residues.

This chain links TRBV19 with TRBJ1-5; D is undetermined. V lost 5 bases and J lost 0, with 8 bases in between. CDR1 is LNHDA, CDR2 SQIVND, per germline (reference sequence). The CDR3 has 14 amino acids. CDR3 region: CASSFGPSNQPQHF. For the CDR3, the DNA is TGTGCCAGTAGTTTTGGGCCTAGCAATCAGCCCCAGCATTTT.

The gene calls are TRBV2 and TRBJ2-3, with 12 bases fitting TRBD1. CDR1 is SNHLY, CDR2 FYNNEI, per germline. J lost 4 bases, V lost 5 bases, and 4 bases had no gene match. The CDR3 runs 15 residues. CDR3 sequence reads: CASSSGTGGSDTQYF. The CDR3 DNA reads TGTGCCAGCAGTTCCGGGACAGGGGGCTCAGATACGCAGTATTTT.

The chain is built from TRBV28 and TRBJ2-5; 7 nucleotides match TRBD2. J was trimmed by 4 bases and V by 2 bases; bases with no gene match: 16. The CDR3 runs to 18 residues. Per germline, CDR1 MDHEN and CDR2 SYDVKM. The CDR3 coding sequence is TGTGCCAGCAGTTTAGGGGCCGGGGGGAGACTAGTAAGAGAGACCCAGTACTTC. Translating it yields CASSLGAGGRLVRETQYF.

The sample holds a few counts of this clonotype. The chain has TRBV6-2 or TRBV6-3 and TRBJ2-7, with D possibly matching TRBD2 (5 bases). With 10 bases removed from V and 3 bases from J, the gap between germline ends came to 7 bases. CDR1 MNHEY and CDR2 SVGEGT come from the germline V gene. The CDR3 length is 10 residues. The chain's CDR3 is CATGGYEQYF. The CDR3 bases are TGTGCCACTGGAGGCTACGAGCAGTACTTC.

The V call is TRBV20-1, the J call TRBJ1-2; D not resolved. This CDR3 is 13 amino acids long. CDR1 is DFQATT, CDR2 SNEGSKA, per germline (reference sequence). The V end was cut by 3 bases, the J end by 8 bases, with 16 bases between. Here the CDR3 reads CSARSLGSWGYTF. The CDR3 nucleotides are TGCAGTGCTAGGTCCCTCGGAAGCTGGGGCTACACCTTC.

J is TRBJ2-7 and V is TRBV6-1, with 10 bases that match TRBD1. Germline CDR1 MNHNS, CDR2 SASEGT. The length of the CDR3 is 14 residues. V lost 7 bases and J lost 0; bases outside the gene matches: 3. CDR3 sequence: CASIRTGGSYEQYF. As DNA, the CDR3 is TGTGCCAGCATACGGACAGGGGGCTCCTACGAGCAGTACTTC.

V and J are TRBV7-2 and TRBJ2-5; 7 bases fit TRBD2. The CDR3 has 14 residues. Germline values: CDR1 SGHTA, CDR2 FQGNSA. J was trimmed by 1 base and V by 6 bases; bases with no gene match: 5. As DNA, the CDR3 is TGTGCCAGCAGTCGGCAGCGGGGCCAAGAGACCCAGTACTTC. It specifies CASSRQRGQETQYF. The variable domain in full, completed from reference TRBV7-2 and TRBJ2-5, reads GAGVSQSPSNKVTEKGKDVELRCDPISGHTALYWYRQSLGQGLEFLIYFQGNSAPDKSGLPSDRFSAERTGGSVSTLTIQRTQQEDSAVYLCASSRQRGQETQYFGPGTRLLVL.

The chain links TRBV7-2 to TRBJ1-5; D unclear. Germline-derived CDR1 and CDR2 are SGHTA and FQGNSA. CDR3 length: 16 amino acids. Trimming took off 3 bases at V and 0 bases at J, with 12 bases between the two ends. The CDR3 DNA reads TGTGCCAGCAGCTTCGTTAGCGGTAATAGCAATCAGCCCCAGCATTTT. As protein: CASSFVSGNSNQPQHF. Full variable domain (remainder filled in from reference TRBV7-2 and TRBJ1-5): GAGVSQSPSNKVTEKGKDVELRCDPISGHTALYWYRQSLGQGLEFLIYFQGNSAPDKSGLPSDRFSAERTGGSVSTLTIQRTQQEDSAVYLCASSFVSGNSNQPQHFGDGTRLSIL.

This rearrangement joins TRBV29-1 to TRBJ2-7; D might be TRBD1 (6 bases). Per germline, CDR1 SQVTM and CDR2 ANQGSEA. V was trimmed by 1 base and J by 5 bases, leaving 9 bases between them. This CDR3 has 12 residues. The CDR3 region is CSVEGQVHEQYF. The CDR3 nucleotides read TGCAGCGTTGAAGGACAGGTTCACGAGCAGTACTTC.

The J gene is TRBJ2-2, the V gene TRBV10-3; 7 nucleotides line up with TRBD2. This CDR3 comprises 17 residues. Germline V CDR1 and CDR2: ENHRY, SYGVKD. The ends lost 3 bases at V and 5 bases at J; junction bases unmatched: 12. The CDR3 reads CAISDPSGLGGTGELFF. In DNA, the CDR3 is TGTGCCATCAGTGATCCTAGCGGCCTAGGAGGGACCGGGGAGCTGTTTTTT.

The rearrangement links TRBV27 to TRBJ2-2; possible D gene TRBD1, 5 bases. The CDR3 runs 15 residues. V was clipped by 4 bases and J by 0 bases, with 9 bases between them. From germline, CDR1 is MNHEY and CDR2 SMNVEV (reference sequence). The CDR3 loop is CASSSQDTNTGELFF. DNA for the CDR3: TGTGCCAGCAGTTCCCAGGACACGAACACCGGGGAGCTGTTTTTT.

This clonotype has only one observation. The gene calls are TRBV7-9 and TRBJ2-1; TRBD2 matches at 12 bases. Germline V gives CDR1 SEHNR, CDR2 FQNEAQ (reference sequence). This CDR3 has 17 amino acids. With V trimmed by 1 base and J by 8 bases, 9 bases remained unmatched. The CDR3 region is CASSLVNLAGGRYEQFF. In DNA form, the CDR3 reads TGTGCCAGCAGCTTAGTCAATCTAGCGGGGGGGCGCTATGAGCAGTTCTTC.